These T cell receptor beta chains were read from a single sample in a study of cytomegalovirus exposure and HLA in healthy donors. Method: immunoSEQ multiplex PCR; TCRdb's copy keeps in-frame clones and lacks some. The table lists 35,000 to 50,000 clones, 93% of them singletons. Input material: PBMCs. The receptor set was obtained from a woman aged 18 to 35 in good health and CMV-seronegative. Both conserved end residues are part of each CDR3. Fields, in order: J gene, D gene, clone size, V gene, CDR3 DNA, CDR3 protein. D genes are given only for firm matches. Size is stated for part of the rows, as once, few or many counts, or as a class when the clone is expanded.

>TRBJ2-1|TRBD2|.|TRBV9
TGTGCCAGCAGCGGATCTCGCGGGAGTGGTACCTACAATGAGCAGTTCTTC
CASSGSRGSGTYNEQFF
>TRBJ2-1|TRBD2|.|TRBV13
TGTGCCAGCAGCTCCCGAGCGGGAGGGCCCAGATACAATGAGCAGTTCTTC
CASSSRAGGPRYNEQFF
>TRBJ2-7|.|.|TRBV15
TGTGCCACCAGCAGCAGGGTTTACGAGCAGTACTTC
CATSSRVYEQYF
>TRBJ2-7|.|.|TRBV7-7
TGTGCCAGCAGCCCAGACAGGTTGGGGGAGCAGTACTTC
CASSPDRLGEQYF
>TRBJ1-4|.|once|TRBV7-9
TGTGCCAGCAGCGCGGACAGCAGTAATGAAAAACTGTTTTTT
CASSADSSNEKLFF
>TRBJ2-7|.|once|TRBV20-1
TGCAGTGCTAGCGAGGTCTACGGGCAGTACTTC
CSASEVYGQYF
>TRBJ1-1|.|few|TRBV6-4
TGTGCCAGCAGTGACTCACAAAACACTGAAGCTTTCTTT
CASSDSQNTEAFF
>TRBJ1-1|TRBD1|.|TRBV9
TGTGCCAGCAGCGTAAGAACAGGGGGCACTGAAGCTTTCTTT
CASSVRTGGTEAFF
>TRBJ2-7|TRBD1|.|TRBV6-1
TGTGCCAGCAGCAGAGGGACAGGGGGCCCCTACGAGCAGTACTTC
CASSRGTGGPYEQYF
>TRBJ2-4|TRBD1|.|TRBV6-5
TGTGCCAGCAGGACACCGGGACAGAGGATTCAGTACTTC
CASRTPGQRIQYF
>TRBJ2-5|TRBD1|.|TRBV10-3
TGTGCCATCAGTGACCTTGACAGGGGGCGAGAGACCCAGTACTTC
CAISDLDRGRETQYF
>TRBJ2-7|TRBD1|.|TRBV28
TGTGCCAGCAGCTTATCTGGGACAGGGAGACACGAGCAGTACTTC
CASSLSGTGRHEQYF
>TRBJ1-3|TRBD1|.|TRBV27
TGTGCCAGCAGTACAGGGACAGAGTCTGGAAACACCATATATTTT
CASSTGTESGNTIYF
>TRBJ1-4|.|once|TRBV18
TGTGCCAGCTCACCACCGATAGGGGGTCCCGCAACTAATGAAAAACTGTTTTTT
CASSPPIGGPATNEKLFF
>TRBJ1-3|.|.|TRBV5-5
TGTGCCAGCAGCTTCATGGGGGCAGGCGGAAACACCATATATTTT
CASSFMGAGGNTIYF
>TRBJ2-1|.|.|TRBV7-2
TGTGCCAGCAGCCGTAATAGGATGAGACAGGCGCGGGAGCAGTTCTTC
CASSRNRMRQAREQFF
>TRBJ2-1|TRBD2|.|TRBV29-1
TGCAGCGGCGGGGGAGTTTCAGGGTCCAGTGAGCAGTTCTTC
CSGGGVSGSSEQFF
>TRBJ1-5|.|.|TRBV7-9
TGTGCCAGCAGTCCTCAGGGATTAGATCAGCCCCAGCATTTT
CASSPQGLDQPQHF
>TRBJ2-7|.|.|TRBV23-1
TGCGCCAACAATCCGTCACACCACTCCTACGAGCAGTACTTC
CANNPSHHSYEQYF
>TRBJ2-7|.|.|TRBV5-6
TGTGCCAGCAGTTTTGGACAGAGTAACGAGCAGTACTTC
CASSFGQSNEQYF
>TRBJ1-1|TRBD1|.|TRBV6-5
TGTGCCAGCAGTAACCAGGGGGAGCGGAACACTGAAGCTTTCTTT
CASSNQGERNTEAFF
>TRBJ2-5|.|.|TRBV9
TGTGCCAGCAGCGTCAACAGCCAAGAGACCCAGTACTTC
CASSVNSQETQYF
>TRBJ1-6|TRBD1|.|TRBV7-3
TGTGCCAGCACCTGGGACAGGGGAGATTCACCCCTCCACTTT
CASTWDRGDSPLHF
>TRBJ2-7|.|.|TRBV6-1
TGTGCCAGCAAGTTGGTAGCGGACTCCTACGAGCAGTACTTC
CASKLVADSYEQYF
>TRBJ2-7|.|.|TRBV5-4
TGTGCCAGCAGCTTCACGGGATTCGGGGAGCAGTACTTC
CASSFTGFGEQYF
>TRBJ2-3|.|.|TRBV6-1
TGTGCCAGCAGTGAGGCACTAGCCCCTGATACGCAGTATTTT
CASSEALAPDTQYF
>TRBJ2-7|.|.|TRBV25-1
TGTGCCAGCAGCCGACTCAGGGAAAACAGTGGGTCCTACGAGCAGTACTTC
CASSRLRENSGSYEQYF
>TRBJ1-2|TRBD1|few|TRBV30
TGTGCCTGGACGGACAGGCCTTATGGCTACACCTTC
CAWTDRPYGYTF
>TRBJ2-5|.|.|TRBV7-3
TGTGCCAGCAGCTTAATAGGAGGGGGCGAGACCCAGTACTTC
CASSLIGGGETQYF
>TRBJ2-7|TRBD2|.|TRBV5-4
TGTGCCAGCAGCTGGGACGGGAGGGAGAACGAGCAGTACTTC
CASSWDGRENEQYF
>TRBJ2-7|TRBD2|.|TRBV7-9
TGTGCCAGCAGCTTTCCGGGACTAGCGGGAGTTCGCGAGCAGTACTTC
CASSFPGLAGVREQYF
>TRBJ1-5|.|.|TRBV19
TGTGCCAGTAGTCGACAAGGGAGTTATAGCAATCAGCCCCAGCATTTT
CASSRQGSYSNQPQHF
>TRBJ1-2|.|.|TRBV5-5
TGTGCCAGCAGCTTACAGGGTATACGAGGCTACACCTTC
CASSLQGIRGYTF